The 22 T cell receptor beta chains below all came from one sample that was sequenced in a study of shared clonotypes between healthy human individuals. This table comes from immunoSEQ multiplex PCR, and its TCRdb copy is limited to in-frame clones, with some not included. The sample lists millions of clones, roughly nine tenths occurring once. The sample consisted of naive CD4+ T cells sorted from blood. The sample's subset: CD45RA+ positively selected. These receptors were obtained from a man aged 18 to 30 in good health.

V is TRBV7-2 and J is TRBJ2-7; no clear D. Germline V gives CDR1 SGHTA, CDR2 FQGNSA. The CDR3 is 13 residues long. V lost 5 bases and J 2 bases, leaving 10 bases between the germline ends. DNA for the CDR3: TGTGCCAGCAGCGCGGACGCGACCTACGAGCAGTACTTC. Amino acids: CASSADATYEQYF.

Details on this clone: Other DNA sequences in this sample translate to the same CDR3. The J gene is TRBJ2-6, the V gene TRBV4-3, with TRBD2 as a possible D gene (5 bases). The CDR3 has 16 amino acids. V lost 0 bases, J lost 2 bases, and 8 bases lay in between. The V gene's germline CDR1 is LGHNA and CDR2 YSLEER. CDR3 sequence: CASSQEAGPGANVLTF. CDR3 DNA: TGCGCCAGCAGCCAAGAGGCGGGCCCTGGGGCCAACGTCCTGACTTTC.

As regards this clone: Other DNA variants within this sample encode the same CDR3. CDR3 in amino acids: CASSVGTANYGYTF. In DNA form, the CDR3 reads TGTGCCAGCTCCGTGGGAACAGCTAACTATGGCTACACCTTC. The V call is TRBV9, the J call TRBJ1-2; no reliable D call. Germline loops: CDR1 SGDLS, CDR2 YYNGEE. The CDR3 loop spans 14 amino acids. Between the trimmed V and J ends, which lost 7 bases and 0 bases, there was a span of 13 bases. Based on the CDR3 plus reference TRBV9 and TRBJ1-2, the full variable domain is DSGVTQTPKHLITATGQRVTLRCSPRSGDLSVYWYQQSLDQGLQFLIQYYNGEERAKGNILERFSAQQFPDLHSELNLSSLELGDSALYFCASSVGTANYGYTFGSGTRLTVV.

V and J are TRBV28 and TRBJ2-2; D unresolved. Looked up from germline, CDR1 is MDHEN and CDR2 is SYDVKM. CDR3 size: 16 residues. Deletions cut 4 bases from V and 6 bases from J, with 18 bases between. The CDR3 sequence is CASSSPTFPKPGELFF. The CDR3 DNA is TGTGCCAGCAGTTCCCCCACGTTCCCTAAACCCGGGGAGCTGTTTTTT.

V is TRBV28 and J is TRBJ1-1; D may be TRBD1 (5 bases). V gave up 6 bases and J gave up 3 bases, with 14 bases separating them. This CDR3 region has 14 residues. Germline V gene sequence: CDR1 MDHEN, CDR2 SYDVKM. The CDR3 here is CASRPVGGYTEAFF. CDR3 DNA sequence: TGTGCCAGCAGACCTGTGGGGGGTTACACTGAAGCTTTCTTT. The full variable domain, its missing parts supplied by reference TRBV28 and TRBJ1-1, is DVKVTQSSRYLVKRTGEKVFLECVQDMDHENMFWYRQDPGLGLRLIYFSYDVKMKEKGDIPEGYSVSREKKERFSLILESASTNQTSMYLCASRPVGGYTEAFFGQGTRLTVV.

This rearrangement joins TRBV7-9 to TRBJ1-1; D is undetermined. With 2 bases removed from V and 4 bases from J, the gap between germline ends came to 11 bases. Germline assignment: CDR1 SEHNR and CDR2 FQNEAQ (reference sequence). The CDR3 length is 14 residues. CDR3 amino acids: CASSLTGKGTEAFF. CDR3 sequence (DNA): TGTGCCAGCAGCTTAACGGGGAAGGGCACTGAAGCTTTCTTT.

The chain recombines TRBV28 with TRBJ1-6; D unclear. The CDR3 loop spans 14 amino acids. Deletions cut 3 bases from V and 14 bases from J, with 17 bases between. In germline, CDR1 is MDHEN, CDR2 SYDVKM. This CDR3 is CASSFPGNGLTLHF. CDR3 in DNA: TGTGCCAGCAGTTTTCCGGGAAATGGCCTCACCCTCCACTTT.

J is TRBJ1-1 and V is TRBV5-4; 7 bases align to TRBD1. Germline trimming cut 1 base from V and 5 bases from J; bases unmatched to any gene: 5. Germline CDR1 and CDR2: SGHNT and YYREEE (reference sequence). The CDR3 is made up of 14 amino acids. CDR3 nucleotide sequence: TGTGCCAGCAGCTTGAAACGGACAGGAACTGAAGCTTTCTTT. This translates into CASSLKRTGTEAFF.

This sequence joins TRBV27 and TRBJ2-3; 9 nucleotides line up with TRBD2. The CDR3 runs 17 residues. In germline, CDR1 is MNHEY, CDR2 SMNVEV (reference sequence). Germline trimming cut 6 bases from V and 6 bases from J; bases unmatched to any gene: 16. DNA of the CDR3: TGTGCCAGCAGCCACTACGGACTAGCGACGAGGGCGGATACGCAGTATTTT. It yields the protein CASSHYGLATRADTQYF.

The chain has TRBV11-2 and TRBJ1-3; weak D call: TRBD1 (6 bases). Trimming pared 6 bases from V and 2 bases from J, leaving 14 bases between. The CDR3 spans 15 residues. Germline CDR1 reads SGHAT; CDR2 reads FQNNGV. The CDR3 protein is CASRRGVGAGNTIYF. The DNA for the CDR3 is TGTGCCAGCAGAAGGGGGGTTGGGGCTGGAAACACCATATATTTT.

The V gene is TRBV6-5, the J gene TRBJ2-5; D possibly corresponds to TRBD1 (5 bases). Germline loops: CDR1 MNHEY, CDR2 SVGAGI. The CDR3 is made up of 15 amino acids. Deletions cut 2 bases from V and 1 base from J, with 11 bases between. CDR3 nucleotides: TGTGCCAGCAGTTACACAGGACACCGCCAAGAGACCCAGTACTTC. Translated, it gives CASSYTGHRQETQYF.

On this clone: Different DNA sequences within this sample yield the same CDR3. The rearrangement uses TRBV2 and TRBJ1-5; 7 bases line up with TRBD1. With 2 bases clipped from V and 5 bases from J, the junction kept 0 bases outside the gene matches. This CDR3 contains 13 residues. The V gene's germline CDR1 is SNHLY and CDR2 FYNNEI. CDR3 sequence: CASSEQGDQPQHF. The CDR3 region has the DNA TGTGCCAGCAGTGAACAGGGGGATCAGCCCCAGCATTTT.

The chain recombines TRBV5-4 with TRBJ2-5; D not certain. The last part of the DNA fits TRBJ2-7 better; the J call may be wrong. The CDR3 totals 17 residues. Germline assignment: CDR1 SGHNT and CDR2 YYREEE (reference sequence). The CDR3 region is CASSLGGRVSGEYEQYF. CDR3 bases: TGTGCCAGCAGCTTGGGCGGTAGGGTCTCAGGAGAGTACGAGCAGTACTTC.

The chain is built from TRBV21-1 and TRBJ2-3; the DNA was not used to check the table's D call, TRBD1. TRBV21-1 is designated a pseudogene. The CDR3 spans 14 residues. The CDR3 DNA reads TGTGCCAGCAGCAGAGATCAGGGTTCAGATACGCAGTATTTT. As protein: CASSRDQGSDTQYF.

This rearrangement joins TRBV9 to TRBJ1-1; TRBD1 might be the D (5 bases). V was shortened by 4 bases and J by 0 bases, with 10 bases between the two germline ends. This CDR3 contains 14 residues. Germline V lookup: CDR1 SGDLS, CDR2 YYNGEE. The CDR3 here is CASSISTVNTEAFF. DNA of the CDR3: TGTGCCAGCAGCATCTCGACAGTGAACACTGAAGCTTTCTTT. The full variable domain, its missing parts supplied by reference TRBV9 and TRBJ1-1, is DSGVTQTPKHLITATGQRVTLRCSPRSGDLSVYWYQQSLDQGLQFLIQYYNGEERAKGNILERFSAQQFPDLHSELNLSSLELGDSALYFCASSISTVNTEAFFGQGTRLTVV.

The gene calls are TRBV6-5 and TRBJ2-1; no reliable D call. CDR3 size: 14 residues. Looked up from germline, CDR1 is MNHEY and CDR2 is SVGAGI. Trimming took off 2 bases at V and 7 bases at J, with 12 bases between the two ends. The CDR3 DNA reads TGTGCCAGCAGTTACGCTCTTTCCTGGAATGAGCAGTTCTTC. Translating gives CASSYALSWNEQFF.

CDR3 residues: CASSLAGTKYGYTF. Written as DNA, the CDR3 is TGTGCCAGCAGCTTGGCCGGGACGAAATATGGCTACACCTTC. This chain joins TRBV5-4 and TRBJ1-2, with D possibly matching TRBD1 (5 bases). The V gene lost 0 bases and the J gene lost 5 bases, with 11 bases spanning the gap. Germline CDR1 SGHNT, CDR2 YYREEE (reference sequence). This CDR3 is built from 14 residues.

The rearrangement uses TRBV4-3 and TRBJ1-2, with TRBD1 as a possible D gene (6 bases). Germline V gives CDR1 LGHNA, CDR2 YSLEER. There are 15 residues in the CDR3. Deletions cut 0 bases from V and 4 bases from J, with 12 bases between. CDR3 in DNA: TGCGCCAGCAGCCAAGACTCGGCAGGGGTCTATGGCTACACCTTC. Translating gives CASSQDSAGVYGYTF.

The chain combines TRBV10-3 with TRBJ2-7; no definite D call. The V gene's germline CDR1 is ENHRY and CDR2 SYGVKD. V was clipped by 8 bases and J by 6 bases, with 17 bases between them. The CDR3 runs to 13 residues. As DNA, the CDR3 is TGTGCCATCGTCGCCAGCCCCCCTTCCGAGCAGTACTTC. It codes for CAIVASPPSEQYF.

The chain links TRBV7-3 to TRBJ1-2; 7 bases are shared with TRBD1. Looked up from germline, CDR1 is SGHTA and CDR2 is FQGTGA. After removal of 5 bases from V and 6 bases from J, the junction contained 12 bases not matched to a gene. The CDR3 length is 15 residues. CDR3 DNA sequence: TGTGCCAGCAGCCCCCGGACAGGAACCCGGGATGGCTACACCTTC. Translated: CASSPRTGTRDGYTF.

V and J are TRBV12-5 and TRBJ2-1, with 8 positions matching TRBD1. The CDR3 consists of 13 residues. The germline gives CDR1 LGHNT, CDR2 FRNRAP. The CDR3, as DNA: TGTGGTCAGGGGGCTCTTATTGATGATGAGCAGTTCTTC. Its protein product is CGQGALIDDEQFF.

Remarks on this clone: The same CDR3 arises from other DNA sequences in this sample as well. V usage is TRBV6-5 and J usage is TRBJ2-1; TRBD2 matches 10 bases. Losses at the gene ends were 0 bases for V and 10 bases for J; bases not matched to a gene: 6. From germline, CDR1 is MNHEY and CDR2 SVGAGI. The CDR3 is 15 amino acids. The CDR3 nucleotides are TGTGCCAGCAGTTACTCAGGGCTAGCGGGAGCCGAGCAGTTCTTC. It is translated as CASSYSGLAGAEQFF.